These 14 T cell receptor beta chains came from one sample sequenced in a study of OX40 agonist ivuxolimab in advanced cancers. Produced via immunoSEQ multiplex PCR; TCRdb's table is partial and in-frame only. The sample shows about 59,000 clones, 80% to 90% of them seen only once. The sequencing here drew on CD4+ or CD8+ T cells sorted from blood, taken in a trial of the OX40 agonist ivuxolimab. The receptor set was obtained from an adult with an advanced solid tumor such as melanoma, head and neck, liver or kidney cancer.

In the case of this clone: One end of the junction fails to match germline, which may point to a read error. The chain employs TRBV27 and TRBJ2-4; D is ambiguous. The CDR3 extends over 9 amino acids. Germline CDR1 MNHEY, CDR2 SMNVEV (reference sequence). CDR3 sequence reads: CASSLFSDF. CDR3 sequence (DNA): TGTGCCAGCAGTTTATTCTCCGACTTC.

J is TRBJ1-3 and V is TRBV12-5; TRBD1 might be the D (6 bases). The germline V and J ends were trimmed by 0 bases and 2 bases, with 17 bases remaining between them. The V gene's germline CDR1 is LGHNT and CDR2 FRNRAP. The CDR3 covers 18 residues. CDR3 nucleotides: TGTGCTAGTGGTTTGGTACGTTGGGGGCAGGGCCCTGGAAACACCATATATTTT. Protein product: CASGLVRWGQGPGNTIYF.

This clone was detected only once. This chain joins TRBV7-2 and TRBJ2-5; 8 bases are shared with TRBD2. The CDR3 extends over 17 amino acids. CDR1 is SGHTA, CDR2 FQGNSA, per germline. V was pared by 4 bases and J by 5 bases, with 15 bases of the junction left unmatched. In DNA form, the CDR3 reads TGTGCCAGCAGCTCTCGCCCAGCGGGGGTCGGGAGGGAGACCCAGTACTTC. It specifies CASSSRPAGVGRETQYF.

This clone was picked up a small number of times. This chain connects TRBV30 to TRBJ1-5, with 7 bases fitting TRBD1. The CDR3 extends over 15 amino acids. Germline values: CDR1 GTSNPN, CDR2 SVGIG (reference sequence). The V gene end was trimmed by 5 bases and the J gene end by 5 bases; junction bases not matched to a gene: 12. CDR3 nucleotide sequence: TGTGCCTGGGGAGACAGGGCGAGCATACATCAGCCCCAGCATTTT. It encodes CAWGDRASIHQPQHF. Full variable domain (outside the CDR3, taken from reference TRBV30 and TRBJ1-5): SQTIHQWPATLVQPVGSPLSLECTVEGTSNPNLYWYRQAAGRGLQLLFYSVGIGQISSEVPQNLSASRPQDRQFILSSKKLLLSDSGFYLCAWGDRASIHQPQHFGDGTRLSIL.

This clone has a single count. The genes are TRBV7-2 and TRBJ2-3; the match to TRBD2 covers 8 bases. J was trimmed by 2 bases and V by 7 bases; bases with no gene match: 5. CDR1 is SGHTA, CDR2 FQGNSA, per germline. This CDR3 region has 14 residues. This chain's CDR3 is CASTVAGFTDTQYF. In DNA form, the CDR3 reads TGTGCCAGCACCGTAGCGGGGTTCACAGATACGCAGTATTTT.

This chain connects TRBV4-1 to TRBJ2-3; 16 bases align to TRBD2. Germline V CDR1 and CDR2: MGHRA, YSYEKL. The V segment lost 1 base and the J segment 5 bases; nucleotides outside the gene matches: 9. The CDR3 extends over 19 amino acids. The CDR3 reads CASSQVVPGLAGGRDTQYF. Here the CDR3 DNA reads TGCGCCAGCAGCCAAGTCGTACCGGGACTAGCGGGGGGGCGAGATACGCAGTATTTT.

The genes are TRBV9 and TRBJ1-3; tentatively, D is TRBD1 (6 bases). V lost 3 bases to trimming and J lost 4 bases, with 14 bases between them. The CDR3 contains 15 residues. The germline V gene encodes CDR1 SGDLS and CDR2 YYNGEE. The CDR3 coding sequence is TGTGCCAGCAGCGGGGGCGCAGGGGCAGGAAACACCATATATTTT. It is translated as CASSGGAGAGNTIYF.

For the CDR3, the DNA is TGTGCCAGCAGCGTAGGGGGTGGCGGGAGTGGTTACAATGAGCAGTTCTTC. It encodes CASSVGGGGSGYNEQFF. This chain uses TRBV9 with TRBJ2-1, with 7 bases matching TRBD2. This CDR3 is 17 amino acids long. V shed 0 bases and J 4 bases; nucleotides not matched to a gene: 10. Germline V gives CDR1 SGDLS, CDR2 YYNGEE.

The chain links TRBV5-1 to TRBJ2-5; tentatively, D is TRBD1 (5 bases). V shed 7 bases and J shed 7 bases, with 17 bases lying between them. The germline gives CDR1 SGHRS, CDR2 YFSETQ. CDR3 length equals 13 residues. The CDR3 DNA sequence: TGCGCCAGCGGAGAGACAGCCTCTCGGACCCAGTACTTC. It codes for CASGETASRTQYF.

The rearrangement links TRBV13 to TRBJ2-3; D gene ambiguous. This CDR3 is 16 amino acids long. Deletions cut 5 bases from V and 1 base from J, with 16 bases between. Per germline, CDR1 PRHDT and CDR2 FYEKMQ (reference sequence). DNA for the CDR3: TGTGCCAGCAGCCCGCCAGGTCTTAGGGGCACAGATACGCAGTATTTT. Translated, it gives CASSPPGLRGTDTQYF.

The chain carries TRBV6-4 and TRBJ2-2; 8 positions agree with TRBD1. This CDR3 comprises 16 residues. J was trimmed by 11 bases and V by 0 bases; bases with no gene match: 11. Germline CDR1 MRHNA, CDR2 SNTAGT. Written as DNA, the CDR3 is TGTGCCAGCAGTGACTCGATACAGGGGGGAGTCGGTGAGCTGTTTTTT. It codes for CASSDSIQGGVGELFF.

This clone was seen a handful of times. The chain has TRBV4-3 and TRBJ1-4, with D tentatively TRBD1 (5 bases). V gave up 3 bases and J gave up 7 bases, with 24 bases separating them. This CDR3 region has 18 residues. From germline, CDR1 is LGHNA and CDR2 YSLEER. CDR3 loop: CASSQGTDLQEGSEKLFF. In DNA form, the CDR3 reads TGCGCCAGCAGCCAGGGGACGGATCTTCAAGAGGGATCTGAAAAACTGTTTTTT.

The chain recombines TRBV5-1 with TRBJ2-5; a weak D match, TRBD1 (6 bases). The CDR3 spans 13 residues. Germline V gene data show CDR1 as SGHRS and CDR2 as YFSETQ. V lost 1 base and J 5 bases, leaving 9 bases between the germline ends. The CDR3 region is CASSLQGQETQYF. The CDR3 bases are TGCGCCAGCAGCTTGCAGGGGCAGGAGACCCAGTACTTC. The entire variable domain, with the rest obtained from reference TRBV5-1 and TRBJ2-5, is as follows: KAGVTQTPRYLIKTRGQQVTLSCSPISGHRSVSWYQQTPGQGLQFLFEYFSETQRNKGNFPGRFSGRQFSNSRSEMNVSTLELGDSALYLCASSLQGQETQYFGPGTRLLVL.

The chain couples TRBV5-1 to TRBJ2-1, with 11 bases fitting TRBD1. V shed 4 bases, J shed 4 bases, and the junction held 16 bases outside the gene matches. The germline V gene has CDR1 SGHRS and CDR2 YFSETQ. This CDR3 has 19 residues. DNA for the CDR3: TGCGCCAGCAGCCCGGGACAGGGGGACATTAGGGGAACGTACAATGAGCAGTTCTTC. This translates into CASSPGQGDIRGTYNEQFF.